These T cell receptor beta chains were read from a single sample in a study of shared clonotypes between healthy human individuals. TCRdb keeps only in-frame clones here, not all; method: immunoSEQ multiplex PCR. Here the sample spans about 660,000 clones, roughly 70% being singletons. Sequenced: memory CD4+ T cells sorted from blood. The receptors derive from a young woman in good health. CDR3s include the opening cysteine and the closing phenylalanine or tryptophan. The D gene is left open where the match is weak. Size tells how often a clone was seen (once, few, many) or the class of an expanded clone, and some rows leave it out.

clone_size | j_call | d_call | v_call | cdr3_aa | cdr3_nt
- | TRBJ2-1 | - | TRBV25-1 | CASSGRDYEQFF | TGTGCCAGCAGTGGCAGGGATTATGAGCAGTTCTTC
- | TRBJ1-1 | TRBD1 | TRBV11-2 | CASSFGQGAHTEAFF | TGTGCCAGCAGCTTCGGACAGGGGGCTCACACTGAAGCTTTCTTT
- | TRBJ2-7 | - | TRBV6-5 | CASSYSQGSDEQYF | TGTGCCAGCAGTTACTCGCAGGGTTCCGACGAGCAGTACTTC
- | TRBJ2-3 | - | TRBV2 | CASRDGTSTDTQYF | TGTGCCAGCAGGGACGGCACTAGCACAGATACGCAGTATTTT
once | TRBJ2-7 | TRBD2 | TRBV19 | CASSIQLAGVSEQYF | TGTGCCAGTAGTATCCAGCTAGCGGGAGTGAGTGAGCAGTACTTC
- | TRBJ2-7 | - | TRBV5-1 | CASSLWGLESYEQYF | TGCGCCAGCAGCTTGTGGGGACTGGAGAGCTACGAGCAGTACTTC
- | TRBJ1-2 | TRBD1 | TRBV28 | CASSRGRDYGYTF | TGTGCCAGCAGTAGGGGGCGCGACTATGGCTACACCTTC
- | TRBJ1-2 | - | TRBV28 | CAVGQINYGYTF | TGTGCCGTAGGACAGATTAACTATGGCTACACCTTC
- | TRBJ1-6 | - | TRBV28 | CASSLWGRGSYNSPLHF | TGTGCCAGCAGTTTATGGGGCAGGGGATCCTATAATTCACCCCTCCACTTT
- | TRBJ2-7 | - | TRBV7-9 | CASSLDLSSYEQYF | TGTGCCAGCAGCTTAGACCTAAGCTCCTACGAGCAGTACTTC
once | TRBJ1-5 | - | TRBV7-6 | CASSLGLSQPQHF | TGTGCCAGCAGCTTAGGGTTGAGTCAGCCCCAGCATTTT
- | TRBJ2-7 | - | TRBV5-4 | CASSRDPQWEQYF | TGTGCCAGCAGCCGAGATCCTCAGTGGGAGCAGTACTTC
- | TRBJ2-2 | - | TRBV7-3 | CASSSQGDTGELFF | TGTGCCAGCAGCTCACAGGGTGACACCGGGGAGCTGTTTTTT
- | TRBJ2-3 | - | TRBV7-2 | CASSLWGDTQYF | TGTGCCAGCAGCTTATGGGGGGATACGCAGTATTTT
many | TRBJ2-3 | TRBD2 | TRBV10-1 | CASGNLGLAGGASSTDTQYF | TGCGCCAGCGGGAACCTTGGTCTAGCGGGAGGGGCGTCTAGCACAGATACGCAGTATTTT
- | TRBJ1-5 | TRBD1 | TRBV18 | CASSPPGQGRDQPQHF | TGTGCCAGCTCACCACCGGGACAGGGGCGCGATCAGCCCCAGCATTTT
once | TRBJ1-1 | TRBD1 | TRBV5-4 | CASTTSGTGLENTEAFF | TGTGCCAGCACCACCTCCGGGACAGGTCTCGAGAACACTGAAGCTTTCTTT
- | TRBJ1-5 | - | TRBV28 | CASRAGSSRGQPQHF | TGTGCCAGCAGGGCCGGGTCCTCGAGGGGTCAGCCCCAGCATTTT
- | TRBJ1-1 | - | TRBV4-1 | CASSRYPSGEGTEAFF | TGCGCCAGCAGCCGATACCCCAGCGGGGAAGGCACTGAAGCTTTCTTT
- | TRBJ2-2 | - | TRBV6-7 | CATVGPDTDTGELFF | TGTGCCACGGTGGGCCCGGACACAGACACCGGGGAGCTGTTTTTT
- | TRBJ1-2 | - | TRBV28 | CASSPPGYGYTF | TGTGCCAGCAGTCCTCCAGGATATGGCTACACCTTC
- | TRBJ2-3 | TRBD2 | TRBV10-3 | CAISTSGSTDTQYF | TGTGCCATCAGCACTAGCGGGAGCACAGATACGCAGTATTTT
- | TRBJ1-4 | - | TRBV5-4 | CASSLALDEKLFF | TGTGCCAGCAGCTTGGCCCTAGACGAAAAACTGTTTTTT
- | TRBJ2-3 | TRBD2 | TRBV11-2 | CASSPVGLADTQYF | TGTGCCAGCAGCCCAGTGGGACTAGCGGATACGCAGTATTTT
- | TRBJ2-7 | TRBD2 | TRBV6-1 | CASSEGLAGYEQYF | TGTGCCAGCAGTGAAGGTCTAGCGGGCTACGAGCAGTACTTC
- | TRBJ1-6 | TRBD1 | TRBV6-5 | CASRGGTVRGSPLHF | TGTGCCAGCAGGGGCGGGACAGTCAGGGGTTCACCCCTCCACTTT
- | TRBJ1-5 | - | TRBV28 | CASSLPGLRGQPQHF | TGTGCCAGCAGCCTCCCCGGTCTAAGGGGACAGCCCCAGCATTTT
- | TRBJ2-7 | TRBD2 | TRBV7-2 | CASRAGEVSYEQYF | TGTGCCAGCCGGGCGGGAGAAGTCTCCTACGAGCAGTACTTC
- | TRBJ2-3 | - | TRBV9 | CASSLRQSTDTQYF | TGTGCCAGCAGCTTGAGACAGAGCACAGATACGCAGTATTTT
- | TRBJ1-1 | - | TRBV6-1 | CASIMNTEAFF | TGTGCCAGCATAATGAACACTGAAGCTTTCTTT
- | TRBJ2-5 | - | TRBV5-1 | CASSANQETQYF | TGCGCCAGCAGCGCTAATCAAGAGACCCAGTACTTC
- | TRBJ1-2 | - | TRBV27 | CASKRDEDLYGYTF | TGTGCCAGCAAAAGAGACGAGGACCTCTATGGCTACACCTTC
once | TRBJ2-3 | - | TRBV27 | CASSGSATLGPQYF | TGTGCCAGCAGTGGATCAGCTACCCTCGGTCCGCAGTATTTT
many | TRBJ2-3 | - | TRBV5-8 | CASSLSTRADTQYF | TGTGCCAGCAGCTTATCCACTCGCGCAGATACGCAGTATTTT
- | TRBJ1-4 | - | TRBV7-9 | CASSYLGPMAEKLFF | TGTGCCAGCAGCTACCTCGGGCCGATGGCTGAAAAACTGTTTTTT
- | TRBJ1-2 | - | TRBV7-9 | CASSKEGRTYGYTF | TGTGCCAGCAGCAAAGAGGGCAGGACCTATGGCTACACCTTC
- | TRBJ1-2 | - | TRBV14 | CASSRSFGNYGYTF | TGTGCCAGCAGCCGTTCTTTCGGTAACTATGGCTACACCTTC
- | TRBJ2-5 | TRBD1 | TRBV2 | CASSDVRGRETQYF | TGTGCCAGCAGTGATGTCAGGGGGCGAGAGACCCAGTACTTC
- | TRBJ2-1 | - | TRBV5-1 | CASSLVTRYYEQFF | TGCGCCAGCAGCTTGGTTACTCGGTATTATGAGCAGTTCTTC
- | TRBJ1-5 | - | TRBV19 | CASSMGQKHQPQHF | TGTGCCAGTAGTATGGGGCAGAAGCATCAGCCCCAGCATTTT
- | TRBJ2-7 | - | TRBV5-1 | CASSGLGASEQYF | TGCGCCAGCAGCGGCCTAGGGGCTTCCGAGCAGTACTTC
- | TRBJ2-3 | - | TRBV27 | CASSSGTPPGDAQYF | TGTGCCAGCAGTTCGGGGACTCCCCCCGGTGACGCGCAGTATTTT
once | TRBJ2-6 | - | TRBV29-1 | CSVEAGQVSSGANVLTF | TGCAGCGTTGAAGCGGGGCAGGTAAGCTCTGGGGCCAACGTCCTGACTTTC
once | TRBJ2-2 | TRBD1 | TRBV5-1 | CASSLAGQGAGSGELFF | TGCGCCAGCAGCTTGGCGGGACAGGGGGCTGGTTCCGGGGAGCTGTTTTTT
once | TRBJ2-4 | - | TRBV7-3 | CASSLSRAAPNIQYF | TGTGCCAGCAGCTTATCCCGGGCAGCTCCAAACATTCAGTACTTC
few | TRBJ1-5 | - | TRBV7-6 | CASSTTTGNRSPQHF | TGTGCCAGCAGCACGACTACAGGGAATCGCTCCCCCCAGCATTTT
- | TRBJ1-1 | - | TRBV7-7 | CASSLDGSTEAFF | TGTGCCAGCAGCTTAGACGGGTCCACTGAAGCTTTCTTT
- | TRBJ2-3 | - | TRBV9 | CASSVTTDTQYF | TGTGCCAGCAGCGTCACCACAGATACGCAGTATTTT
- | TRBJ2-2 | - | TRBV7-9 | CASSLGLNTGELFF | TGTGCCAGCAGCTTAGGACTCAACACCGGGGAGCTGTTTTTT
- | TRBJ2-7 | - | TRBV25-1 | CASSGPGLYQTSYEQYF | TGTGCCAGCAGTGGGCCGGGACTGTACCAAACCTCCTACGAGCAGTACTTC
- | TRBJ1-5 | - | TRBV28 | CASSPIPTEIGNQPQHF | TGTGCCAGCAGTCCAATCCCGACAGAGATAGGCAATCAGCCCCAGCATTTT
- | TRBJ1-5 | - | TRBV18 | CASSPYSSNQPQHF | TGTGCCAGCTCACCCTATAGCAGCAATCAGCCCCAGCATTTT
- | TRBJ1-2 | TRBD1 | TRBV29-1 | CSVQTGGDYGYTF | TGCAGCGTTCAGACAGGGGGCGACTATGGCTACACCTTC
- | TRBJ2-5 | - | TRBV10-1 | CASNRGGEETQYF | TGCGCCAGCAACAGGGGAGGCGAAGAGACCCAGTACTTC
- | TRBJ1-1 | - | TRBV18 | CASSPRRAEAFF | TGTGCCAGCTCACCACGGCGGGCAGAAGCTTTCTTT
many | TRBJ2-3 | - | TRBV28 | CASSFGGPTDTQYF | TGTGCCAGCAGTTTTGGTGGGCCCACAGATACGCAGTATTTT
once | TRBJ2-4 | TRBD1 | TRBV5-4 | CASSLGQGIVQYF | TGTGCCAGCAGCCTCGGACAGGGTATCGTTCAGTACTTC
many | TRBJ2-1 | TRBD2 | TRBV2 | CASVTSGRGNEQFF | TGTGCCAGCGTAACTAGCGGGAGGGGCAATGAGCAGTTCTTC